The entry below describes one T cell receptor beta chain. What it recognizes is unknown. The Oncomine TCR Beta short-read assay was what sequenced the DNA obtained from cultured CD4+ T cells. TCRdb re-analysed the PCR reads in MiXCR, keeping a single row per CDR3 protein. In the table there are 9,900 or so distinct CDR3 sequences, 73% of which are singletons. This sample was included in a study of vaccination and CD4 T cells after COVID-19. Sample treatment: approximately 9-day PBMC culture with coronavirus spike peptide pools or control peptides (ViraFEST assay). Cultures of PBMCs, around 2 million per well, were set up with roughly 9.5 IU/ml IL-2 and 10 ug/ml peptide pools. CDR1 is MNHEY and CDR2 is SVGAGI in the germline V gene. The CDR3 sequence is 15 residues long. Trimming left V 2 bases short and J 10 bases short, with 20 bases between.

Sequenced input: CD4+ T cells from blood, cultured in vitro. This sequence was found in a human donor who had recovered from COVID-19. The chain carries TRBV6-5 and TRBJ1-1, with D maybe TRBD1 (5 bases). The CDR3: CASSYEPQTVRSAFF. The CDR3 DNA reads TGTGCCAGCAGTTACGAACCCCAGACAGTCAGATCAGCTTTCTTT.